This entry features one T cell receptor beta chain sequence. Its antigen is as yet unknown. The PCR made use of 60 Vbeta and 13 Jbeta primers. The data were produced by immunoSEQ multiplex PCR, yet TCRdb's version contains in-frame clones alone and is incomplete. The sample lists 100,000 to 150,000 clones, approximately 61% occurring once. V was trimmed by 5 bases and J by 0 bases, leaving 14 bases between them. The CDR3 consists of 15 residues. Germline V gene lookup returns CDR1 SGHAT and CDR2 FQNNGV. This sample was included in a study of cytomegalovirus exposure and HLA in healthy donors. Findings and caveats of the study: In an earlier analysis, most TCR beta V segments were productive about 87% or about 30% of the time. Using a false discovery rate of 0.05, a later analysis showed that roughly 16,000 TCR beta sequences were associated with HLA alleles. Judged likely to be a sequencing artifact was a cluster of highly shared sequence variants.

The clonotype was recovered from a man under 40 in good health and CMV-seropositive. The rearrangement joins TRBV11-2 to TRBJ2-7; TRBD2 is a possible D gene (6 bases). The sequenced sample was PBMCs. CDR3 coding DNA: TGTGCCAGCAGCCAGAGGCGGGACTCCTCCTACGAGCAGTACTTC. Its translation is CASSQRRDSSYEQYF.